Below, 27 T cell receptor beta chains from the same sample are listed, as sequenced in a study of T-cell memory formation after mild COVID-19. TCRdb fed the 5' RACE reads into MiXCR, producing one record per CDR3 protein. The data contain 450,000 or so distinct CDR3 sequences, nearly 25% of them singletons. Input material: PBMCs or a T cell subset sorted from them (not recorded which). These receptors came from an adult woman who had mild COVID-19 (a few samples of this study predate the infection). Cell type and time point are not known.

The sample holds one count of this clonotype. The chain employs TRBV5-1 and TRBJ2-1; D unclear. Looked up from germline, CDR1 is SGHRS and CDR2 is YFSETQ. V was cut by 1 base and J by 9 bases, with 20 bases left in between. The CDR3 is made up of 16 amino acids. This CDR3 reads CASSLLDKKFWGEQFF. The CDR3 DNA is TGCGCCAGCAGCTTGTTAGATAAGAAATTCTGGGGTGAGCAGTTCTTC.

The V call is TRBV5-1, the J call TRBJ1-5; 8 nucleotides agree with TRBD1. V dropped 0 bases and J dropped 5; count of bases not matched to a gene: 4. Germline CDR1 SGHRS, CDR2 YFSETQ. The length of the CDR3 is 15 residues. CDR3 loop: CASSLDGQGYQPQHF. CDR3 DNA: TGCGCCAGCAGCTTGGATGGACAGGGTTATCAGCCCCAGCATTTT.

Only a few counts were recorded for this clonotype. This chain uses TRBV4-2 with TRBJ2-1; tentatively, D is TRBD2 (6 bases). Deletions cut 2 bases from V and 10 bases from J, with 9 bases between. The CDR3 runs 12 residues. CDR1 LGHNA and CDR2 YNFKEQ come from the germline V gene. The CDR3 nucleotides read TGTGCCAGCAGCCAATTCCGGGAGGAGCAGTTCTTC. This codes for CASSQFREEQFF.

This clonotype was seen only a few times. The chain joins TRBV5-1 to TRBJ2-1; tentatively, D is TRBD1 (5 bases). The germline CDR1 and CDR2 sequences are SGHRS and YFSETQ. V gave up 0 bases and J gave up 7 bases, with 14 bases separating them. The CDR3 length is 15 residues. This CDR3 is CASSLGGSNPNEQFF. The CDR3 DNA reads TGCGCCAGCAGCTTGGGGGGCTCCAACCCGAATGAGCAGTTCTTC.

This clonotype has only a few counts. The chain has TRBV6-5 and TRBJ2-1, with 8 bases fitting TRBD1. V was clipped by 7 bases and J by 9 bases; unmatched bases: 14. CDR3 length equals 15 residues. The germline V gene has CDR1 MNHEY and CDR2 SVGAGI. The CDR3 loop reads CASTVSGGGWGEQFF. In DNA, the CDR3 is TGTGCCAGCACCGTATCAGGGGGCGGCTGGGGTGAGCAGTTCTTC.

This clonotype was counted a few times. V gene TRBV4-1 combines with J gene TRBJ2-1, with TRBD2 matching over 11 bases. Looked up from germline, CDR1 is MGHRA and CDR2 is YSYEKL. Trimming cost V 0 bases and J 3 bases; bases outside gene matches: 1. The CDR3 spans 16 residues. The CDR3 here is CASSQEGLAGYNEQFF. The CDR3 DNA reads TGCGCCAGCAGCCAAGAAGGACTAGCGGGCTACAATGAGCAGTTCTTC.

The J gene is TRBJ2-7, the V gene TRBV7-9, with 9 nucleotides matching TRBD2. Germline values: CDR1 SEHNR, CDR2 FQNEAQ (reference sequence). This CDR3 is 15 amino acids long. The V gene end was trimmed by 5 bases and the J gene end by 1 base; junction bases not matched to a gene: 6. As DNA, the CDR3 is TGTGCCAGCAGCCCAGGACTAGCGCCTTCCTACGAGCAGTACTTC. Translation: CASSPGLAPSYEQYF.

This chain connects TRBV20-1 to TRBJ2-2; the D gene is possibly TRBD1 (6 bases). The CDR3 totals 14 residues. Trimming pared 4 bases from V and 0 bases from J, leaving 9 bases between. Looked up from germline, CDR1 is DFQATT and CDR2 is SNEGSKA (reference sequence). The chain's CDR3 is CSANGGPNTGELFF. In DNA form, the CDR3 reads TGCAGTGCTAATGGGGGCCCGAACACCGGGGAGCTGTTTTTT.

This clonotype was observed a handful of times. The chain recombines TRBV7-9 with TRBJ2-1, with D perhaps matching TRBD2 (5 bases). CDR1 is SEHNR, CDR2 FQNEAQ, per germline (reference sequence). The CDR3 loop spans 13 amino acids. The germline V and J ends were trimmed by 2 bases and 6 bases, with 8 bases remaining between them. The CDR3 DNA follows: TGTGCCAGCAGCTTAAGGGCGGGCAATGAGCAGTTCTTC. Its protein is CASSLRAGNEQFF.

This clonotype was counted between two and nine times. The CDR3 DNA is TGTGCCAGCAGCCCCGGGCTAGCGGGGTCCTACAATGAGCAGTTCTTC. Translating it yields CASSPGLAGSYNEQFF. The chain is built from TRBV9 and TRBJ2-1; 9 positions agree with TRBD2. With V trimmed by 4 bases and J by 1 base, 6 bases remained unmatched. The CDR3 covers 16 residues. Per germline, CDR1 SGDLS and CDR2 YYNGEE. Together with reference TRBV9 and TRBJ2-1, the CDR3 gives the full variable domain: DSGVTQTPKHLITATGQRVTLRCSPRSGDLSVYWYQQSLDQGLQFLIQYYNGEERAKGNILERFSAQQFPDLHSELNLSSLELGDSALYFCASSPGLAGSYNEQFFGPGTRLTVL.

This clonotype has more than one count but fewer than ten. The rearrangement joins TRBV12-3 or TRBV12-4 to TRBJ2-7; D unclear. With 4 bases removed from V and 5 bases from J, the gap between germline ends came to 9 bases. The CDR3 extends over 12 amino acids. CDR3 residues: CASSSQFNEQYF. CDR3 nucleotide sequence: TGTGCCAGCAGTTCCCAATTTAACGAGCAGTACTTC.

This CDR3 is CSVVGVLGSYEQYF. In DNA, the CDR3 is TGCAGCGTTGTCGGGGTCCTGGGGTCCTACGAGCAGTACTTC. The chain combines TRBV29-1 with TRBJ2-7; possible D gene TRBD2, 5 bases. CDR1 SQVTM and CDR2 ANQGSEA come from the germline V gene. The CDR3 loop spans 14 amino acids. V lost 4 bases and J 1 base, leaving 14 bases between the germline ends.

This sequence joins TRBV12-5 and TRBJ2-7, with D hard to call. Germline V lookup: CDR1 LGHNT, CDR2 FRNRAP. Between the trimmed V and J ends, which lost 2 bases and 2 bases, there was a span of 16 bases. This CDR3 region has 16 residues. The CDR3 coding sequence is TGTGCTAGTGGTTTGATTTTGAACACCCCCACCTACGAGCAGTACTTC. Residues: CASGLILNTPTYEQYF. The full variable domain, rest sourced from reference TRBV12-5 and TRBJ2-7, is DARVTQTPRHKVTEMGQEVTMRCQPILGHNTVFWYRQTMMQGLELLAYFRNRAPLDDSGMPKDRFSAEMPDATLATLKIQPSEPRDSAVYFCASGLILNTPTYEQYFGPGTRLTVT.

The gene calls are TRBV4-3 and TRBJ1-1; D not resolved. This CDR3 has 15 amino acids. CDR1 and CDR2 from the germline V gene are LGHNA and YSLEER. Trimming pared 5 bases from V and 6 bases from J, leaving 19 bases between. Here the CDR3 reads CASSVPGSFLSEAFF. CDR3 coding DNA: TGCGCCAGCAGCGTTCCGGGCTCCTTTTTGTCTGAAGCTTTCTTT.

The chain carries TRBV24-1 and TRBJ2-1; 9 nucleotides agree with TRBD2. Trimming removed 4 bases from V and 2 bases from J; junction bases left unmatched: 5. Germline CDR1 and CDR2: KGHDR and SFDVKD. The CDR3 has 16 residues. CDR3 in amino acids: CATSDQSGGTYNEQFF. DNA of the CDR3: TGTGCCACCAGTGACCAGAGCGGGGGGACCTACAATGAGCAGTTCTTC.

CDR3 loop: CASSYSSPSQETQYF. The DNA for the CDR3 is TGTGCCAGCAGTTACTCGAGTCCCAGCCAAGAGACCCAGTACTTC. The chain employs TRBV6-5 and TRBJ2-5; D is undetermined. Germline loops: CDR1 MNHEY, CDR2 SVGAGI. The V gene lost 0 bases and the J gene lost 1 base, with 9 bases spanning the gap. This CDR3 has 15 residues.

The CDR3 loop reads CASRDRNGSPLHF. The CDR3 coding sequence is TGTGCCAGCAGGGACAGGAATGGATCACCCCTCCACTTT. The V gene is TRBV7-3, the J gene TRBJ1-6; TRBD1 aligns across 7 bases. Germline loops: CDR1 SGHTA, CDR2 FQGTGA. J lost 10 bases, V lost 6 bases, and 6 bases had no gene match. This CDR3 spans 13 amino acids.

This clonotype has a handful of counts. The chain joins TRBV12-3 or TRBV12-4 to TRBJ2-1; no reliable D call. Deletions cut 6 bases from V and 8 bases from J, with 11 bases between. This CDR3 is 12 amino acids long. CDR3 sequence reads: CASSPWSDEQFF. The CDR3 DNA follows: TGTGCCAGCAGCCCATGGTCGGATGAGCAGTTCTTC.

The chain joins TRBV6-5 to TRBJ2-1; TRBD2 agrees at 8 bases. The CDR3 runs to 15 residues. V was pared by 2 bases and J by 6 bases, with 6 bases of the junction left unmatched. In germline, CDR1 is MNHEY, CDR2 SVGAGI. The CDR3 nucleotides read TGTGCCAGCAGTTACGATCGGGGGGGGACCAATGAGCAGTTCTTC. This encodes CASSYDRGGTNEQFF.

The chain is built from TRBV11-3 and TRBJ2-1; D is ambiguous. Germline CDR1 and CDR2: SGHNT and YENEEA. The V end lost 5 bases, the J end lost 8 bases, and 10 bases lay between the germline ends. This CDR3 is 12 amino acids long. The CDR3 sequence: CASSPDHDEQFF. The CDR3 nucleotides read TGTGCCAGCAGCCCGGACCATGATGAGCAGTTCTTC. The complete variable domain, with remaining parts taken from reference TRBV11-3 and TRBJ2-1, reads EAGVVQSPRYKIIEKKQPVAFWCNPISGHNTLYWYLQNLGQGPELLIRYENEEAVDDSQLPKDRFSAERLKGVDSTLKIQPAELGDSAVYLCASSPDHDEQFFGPGTRLTVL.

V usage is TRBV9 and J usage is TRBJ2-1; no reliable D call. V was pared by 7 bases and J by 8 bases, with 16 bases between. Germline values: CDR1 SGDLS, CDR2 YYNGEE. CDR3 length: 13 amino acids. This CDR3 is CASSLWVGDEQFF. In nucleotides, the CDR3 is TGTGCCAGCTCCTTGTGGGTAGGCGATGAGCAGTTCTTC.

This clonotype was seen a handful of times. The V and J genes are TRBV7-2 and TRBJ2-1, with TRBD1 matching over 10 bases. The J segment lost 8 bases and the V segment lost 1 base, leaving 5 bases of the junction unmatched. The CDR3 spans 15 residues. Germline V CDR1 and CDR2: SGHTA, FQGNSA. The CDR3 sequence is CASSLGGTGVDEQFF. DNA of the CDR3: TGTGCCAGCAGCTTAGGAGGGACAGGGGTGGATGAGCAGTTCTTC.

V usage is TRBV10-3 and J usage is TRBJ1-6, with a tentative D call TRBD1 (6 bases). The germline V gene has CDR1 ENHRY and CDR2 SYGVKD. There are 14 residues in the CDR3. Trimming left V 6 bases short and J 4 bases short, with 10 bases between. CDR3 sequence: CAIRRTDYNSPLHF. The CDR3 coding sequence is TGTGCCATCAGGAGGACAGATTATAATTCACCCCTCCACTTT.

This clonotype showed up just a few times. The chain couples TRBV24-1 to TRBJ2-5; D call uncertain. Trimming stripped 10 bases from V and 6 bases from J, with 38 bases between. This CDR3 region has 20 residues. CDR1 is KGHDR, CDR2 SFDVKD, per germline. The CDR3 DNA follows: TGTGCCACAGGGTCCCGCCCGTTCTGTTTCCGGGCCGTCCATCGGCAGACCCAGTACTTC. Translated: CATGSRPFCFRAVHRQTQYF.

This sequence joins TRBV5-1 and TRBJ2-3, with TRBD1 matching 7 bases. This CDR3 contains 14 residues. J was trimmed by 5 bases and V by 0 bases; bases with no gene match: 3. CDR1 is SGHRS and CDR2 is YFSETQ in the germline V gene. The chain's CDR3 is CASSLGDSQDTQYF. CDR3 in DNA: TGCGCCAGCAGCTTGGGGGACAGCCAAGATACGCAGTATTTT.

V usage is TRBV7-6 and J usage is TRBJ2-5, with 11 bases fitting TRBD2. This CDR3 is 15 amino acids long. V shed 5 bases and J 3 bases; nucleotides not matched to a gene: 5. Germline V gene sequence: CDR1 SGHVS, CDR2 FNYEAQ. This CDR3 is CASSPFSGREETQYF. CDR3 nucleotide sequence: TGTGCCAGCAGCCCGTTTAGCGGGAGGGAAGAGACCCAGTACTTC.

The CDR3 DNA follows: TGTGCCAGCAGCTTGGCTCTGAGCGGGAGCTGGGGGGCCACAGATACGCAGTATTTT. Translating it yields CASSLALSGSWGATDTQYF. J is TRBJ2-3 and V is TRBV5-6; 8 nucleotides line up with TRBD2. J lost 2 bases, V lost 0 bases, and 14 bases had no gene match. The CDR3 contains 19 residues. CDR1 and CDR2 (germline): SGHDT, YYEEEE.